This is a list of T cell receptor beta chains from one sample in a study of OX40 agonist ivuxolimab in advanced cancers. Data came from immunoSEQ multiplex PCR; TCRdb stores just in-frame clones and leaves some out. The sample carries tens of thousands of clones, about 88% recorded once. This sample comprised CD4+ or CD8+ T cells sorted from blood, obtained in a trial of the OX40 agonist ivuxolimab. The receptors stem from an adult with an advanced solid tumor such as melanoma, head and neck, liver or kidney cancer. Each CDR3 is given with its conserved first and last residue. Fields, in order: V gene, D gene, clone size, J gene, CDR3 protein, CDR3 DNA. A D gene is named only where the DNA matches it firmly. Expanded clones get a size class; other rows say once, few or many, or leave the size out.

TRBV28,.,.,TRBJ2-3,CASSRPPLDDTDTQYF,TGTGCCAGCAGCCGCCCTCCCCTAGACGACACAGATACGCAGTATTTT
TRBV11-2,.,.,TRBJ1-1,CASSLAYRLNTEAFF,TGTGCCAGCAGCTTAGCTTATAGGTTGAACACTGAAGCTTTCTTT
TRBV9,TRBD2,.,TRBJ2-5,CASSVGSGGKETQYF,TGTGCCAGCAGCGTAGGTAGCGGGGGTAAAGAGACCCAGTACTTC
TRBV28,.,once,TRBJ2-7,CASSPPQWTSYSYEQYF,TGTGCCAGCAGTCCTCCCCAGTGGACAAGTTACTCCTACGAGCAGTACTTC
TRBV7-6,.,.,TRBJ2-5,CASSLGGNQETQYF,TGTGCCAGCAGCTTAGGTGGAAACCAAGAGACCCAGTACTTC
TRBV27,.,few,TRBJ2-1,CASSLSLVGGGNEQFF,TGTGCCAGCAGTTTATCCCTGGTAGGGGGTGGAAATGAGCAGTTCTTC
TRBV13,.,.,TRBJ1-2,CASSLGRGGYGYTF,TGTGCCAGCAGCTTAGGCCGGGGAGGGTACGGCTACACCTTC
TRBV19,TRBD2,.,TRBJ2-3,CASSGRLAGAGDTQYF,TGTGCCAGTAGTGGGAGACTAGCGGGAGCTGGAGATACGCAGTATTTT
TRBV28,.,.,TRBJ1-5,CASSFRIRGNQPQHF,TGTGCCAGCAGTTTTAGGATACGAGGCAATCAGCCCCAGCATTTT
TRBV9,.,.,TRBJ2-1,CASSGRPYNEQFF,TGTGCCAGCAGCGGCCGCCCGTACAATGAGCAGTTCTTC
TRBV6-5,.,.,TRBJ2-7,CASSSAGWNEQYF,TGTGCCAGCAGTTCAGCAGGGTGGAACGAGCAGTACTTC
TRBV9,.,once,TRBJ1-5,CASSPTGGNQPQHF,TGTGCCAGCAGCCCGACGGGGGGGAATCAGCCCCAGCATTTT
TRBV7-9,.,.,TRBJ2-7,CASSFFREDYEQYF,TGTGCCAGCAGCTTTTTCAGGGAGGACTACGAGCAGTACTTC
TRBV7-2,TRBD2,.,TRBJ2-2,CASSKIGLAGVGELFF,TGTGCCAGCAGCAAAATCGGGCTAGCGGGAGTCGGGGAGCTGTTTTTT
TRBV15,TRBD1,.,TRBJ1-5,CATSSAGTEPRDNQPQHF,TGTGCCACCAGCAGTGCCGGGACAGAACCTCGCGACAATCAGCCCCAGCATTTT
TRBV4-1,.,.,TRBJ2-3,CASSQTGPSTDTQYF,TGCGCCAGCAGCCAAACAGGGCCCAGTACAGATACGCAGTATTTT
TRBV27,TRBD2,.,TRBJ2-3,CASSLLTSGSPTNTQYF,TGTGCCAGCAGTTTATTGACTAGCGGGAGCCCTACAAATACGCAGTATTTT
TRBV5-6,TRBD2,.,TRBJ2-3,CASSLGGGPPRYF,TGTGCCAGCAGCCTGGGCGGGGGGCCCCCCAGGTATTTT
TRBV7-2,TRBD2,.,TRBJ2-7,CASSRGLAGSYEQYF,TGTGCCAGCAGCCGAGGACTAGCGGGCTCCTACGAGCAGTACTTC
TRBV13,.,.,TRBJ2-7,CASSPPGGREQYF,TGTGCCAGCAGCCCCCCTGGAGGGCGCGAGCAGTACTTC
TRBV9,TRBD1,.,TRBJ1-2,CASSGPGQVVNYGYTF,TGTGCCAGCAGCGGTCCGGGACAGGTAGTTAACTATGGCTACACCTTC
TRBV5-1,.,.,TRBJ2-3,CASSLVTGDDTQYF,TGCGCCAGCAGCTTGGTAACGGGAGATGATACGCAGTATTTT
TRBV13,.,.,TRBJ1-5,CASSPGRAPQHF,TGTGCCAGCAGCCCCGGTCGGGCGCCCCAGCATTTT
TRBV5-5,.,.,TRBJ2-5,CASSSPGKTQETQYF,TGTGCCAGCAGCTCCCCTGGAAAGACGCAAGAGACCCAGTACTTC
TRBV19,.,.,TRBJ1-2,CASKTRDGYYGYTF,TGTGCCAGTAAGACCCGGGACGGATACTATGGCTACACCTTC
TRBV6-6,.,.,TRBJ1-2,CASRSVGSDGYTF,TGTGCCAGCAGATCCGTGGGGTCGGATGGCTACACCTTC
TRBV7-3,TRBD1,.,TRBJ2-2,CASSSQGVNTGELFF,TGTGCCAGCAGCTCACAGGGGGTGAACACCGGGGAGCTGTTTTTT
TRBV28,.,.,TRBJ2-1,CASSLEGDEQFF,TGTGCCAGCAGCCTGGAGGGGGATGAGCAGTTCTTC
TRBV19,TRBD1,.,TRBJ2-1,CARRVGQGGSEQFF,TGTGCCCGCAGGGTGGGACAGGGGGGTAGTGAGCAGTTCTTC
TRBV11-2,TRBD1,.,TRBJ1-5,CASSATGNSNQPQHF,TGTGCCAGCAGCGCGACAGGGAATAGTAATCAGCCCCAGCATTTT
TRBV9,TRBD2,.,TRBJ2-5,CASSPTTSGGETQYF,TGTGCCAGCAGCCCGACGACTAGCGGCGGAGAGACCCAGTACTTC
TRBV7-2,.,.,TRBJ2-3,CASSRGGSTDTQYF,TGTGCCAGCAGCAGGGGCGGGAGCACAGATACGCAGTATTTT
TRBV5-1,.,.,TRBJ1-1,CASSLAGGYVNTEAFF,TGCGCCAGCAGCCTAGCCGGGGGTTATGTGAACACTGAAGCTTTCTTT
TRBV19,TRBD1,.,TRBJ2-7,CASSDGTGVHEQYF,TGTGCCAGTAGTGATGGGACAGGGGTACACGAGCAGTACTTC
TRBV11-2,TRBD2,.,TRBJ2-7,CASSLGLAAYEQYF,TGTGCCAGCAGCTTAGGACTAGCGGCCTACGAGCAGTACTTC
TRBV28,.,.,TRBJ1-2,CASNTRDTYYGYTF,TGTGCCAGCAACACTCGAGACACATACTATGGCTACACCTTC
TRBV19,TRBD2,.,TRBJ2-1,CASSIIAGGSNEQFF,TGTGCCAGTAGTATTATAGCGGGGGGCTCCAATGAGCAGTTCTTC
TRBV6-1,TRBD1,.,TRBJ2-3,CASSEAPTGGTDTQYF,TGTGCCAGCAGTGAAGCGCCGACAGGGGGCACAGATACGCAGTATTTT
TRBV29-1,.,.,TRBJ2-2,CSVEGLTGGELFF,TGCAGCGTTGAGGGACTCACCGGCGGGGAGCTGTTTTTT
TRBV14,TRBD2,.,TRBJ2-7,CASSQFGRTSGRMLPYEQYF,TGTGCCAGCAGCCAATTTGGAAGGACTAGCGGGAGAATGCTCCCCTACGAGCAGTACTTC
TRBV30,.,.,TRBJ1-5,CAWSVTGFSNQPQHF,TGTGCCTGGAGTGTAACCGGGTTTAGCAATCAGCCCCAGCATTTT
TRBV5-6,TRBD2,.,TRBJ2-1,CASSFGGGDEQFF,TGTGCCAGCAGCTTTGGGGGAGGGGATGAGCAGTTCTTC
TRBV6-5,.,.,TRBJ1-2,CASTKGRDYGYTF,TGTGCCAGCACCAAAGGGAGGGATTATGGCTACACCTTC
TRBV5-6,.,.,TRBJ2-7,CASSLALGLVSEQYF,TGTGCCAGCAGCTTGGCACTAGGCCTGGTCTCCGAGCAGTACTTC
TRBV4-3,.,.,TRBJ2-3,CASSQDSGPGGTLNPSTDTQYF,TGCGCCAGCAGCCAAGATTCGGGCCCAGGGGGGACGCTGAATCCTAGCACAGATACGCAGTATTTT
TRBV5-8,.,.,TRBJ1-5,CASSLAGFSAEPQHF,TGTGCCAGCAGCTTGGCCGGCTTCTCAGCGGAGCCCCAGCATTTT
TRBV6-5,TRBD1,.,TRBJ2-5,CASSYVRGLQETQYF,TGTGCCAGCAGTTACGTGAGGGGGCTTCAAGAGACCCAGTACTTC
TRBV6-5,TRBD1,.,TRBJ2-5,CASSYRIQGVETQYF,TGTGCCAGCAGTTACCGGATCCAGGGGGTGGAGACCCAGTACTTC
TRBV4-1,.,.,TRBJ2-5,CASSQERWGDRGTQYF,TGCGCCAGCAGCCAAGAGCGGTGGGGGGATCGGGGGACCCAGTACTTC
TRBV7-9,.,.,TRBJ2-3,CASSHPSRDTQYF,TGTGCCAGCAGCCACCCTTCCCGGGATACGCAGTATTTT
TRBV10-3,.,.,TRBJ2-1,CAISEGRRNEQFF,TGTGCCATCAGTGAAGGACGGCGGAATGAGCAGTTCTTC
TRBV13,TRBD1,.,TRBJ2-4,CASSLRTGGAVAKNIQYF,TGTGCCAGCAGCCTCAGGACAGGGGGCGCGGTAGCCAAAAACATTCAGTACTTC
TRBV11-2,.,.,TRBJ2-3,CASSLDPVRTGTDTQYF,TGTGCCAGCAGCTTAGACCCCGTTAGGACAGGCACAGATACGCAGTATTTT